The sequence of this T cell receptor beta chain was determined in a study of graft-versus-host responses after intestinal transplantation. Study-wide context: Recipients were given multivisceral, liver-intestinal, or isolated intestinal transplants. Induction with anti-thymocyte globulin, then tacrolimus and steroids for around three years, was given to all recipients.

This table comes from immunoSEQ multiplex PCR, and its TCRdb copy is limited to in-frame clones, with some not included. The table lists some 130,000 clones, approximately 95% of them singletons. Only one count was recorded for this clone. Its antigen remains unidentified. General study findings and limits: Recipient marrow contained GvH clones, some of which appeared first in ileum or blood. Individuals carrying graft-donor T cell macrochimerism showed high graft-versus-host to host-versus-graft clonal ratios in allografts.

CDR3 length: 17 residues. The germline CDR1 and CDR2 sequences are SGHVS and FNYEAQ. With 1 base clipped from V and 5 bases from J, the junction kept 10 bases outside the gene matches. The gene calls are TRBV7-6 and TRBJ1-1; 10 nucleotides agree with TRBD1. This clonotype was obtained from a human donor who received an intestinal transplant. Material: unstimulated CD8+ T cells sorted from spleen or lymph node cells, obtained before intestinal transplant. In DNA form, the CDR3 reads TGTGCCAGCAGCTTAGATCGGGACAGGGGCCGGGAAACTGAAGCTTTCTTT. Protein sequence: CASSLDRDRGRETEAFF. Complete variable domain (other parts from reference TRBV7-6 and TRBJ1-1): GAGVSQSPRYKVTKRGQDVALRCDPISGHVSLYWYRQALGQGPEFLTYFNYEAQQDKSGLPNDRFSAERPEGSISTLTIQRTEQRDSAMYRCASSLDRDRGRETEAFFGQGTRLTVV.